Presented here are 27 T cell receptor beta chains from one specimen sequenced in a study of blood T cell repertoires in COVID-19. Repertoires were generated with immunoSEQ multiplex PCR, while TCRdb's copy carries only in-frame clones and drops some. The sample contains approximately 310,000 clones, under 90% of which appear only once. Sequencing input: PBMCs or T cells enriched from blood (not recorded which). These receptors were obtained from a man in his 60s who had recovered from COVID-19.

The V and J genes are TRBV10-3 and TRBJ2-3; 8 nucleotides match TRBD1. V dropped 6 bases and J dropped 10; count of bases not matched to a gene: 6. Germline assignment: CDR1 ENHRY and CDR2 SYGVKD. The CDR3 has 12 residues. As DNA, the CDR3 is TGTGCCATCAGCGTACAGGGGGTGTCGCAGTATTTT. Protein: CAISVQGVSQYF.

In regard to this clone: Other DNA variants within this sample encode the same CDR3. The rearrangement joins TRBV5-1 to TRBJ2-3, with no clear D. V dropped 4 bases and J dropped 2 bases, with 5 bases sitting between them. This CDR3 region has 12 residues. Germline V gene data show CDR1 as SGHRS and CDR2 as YFSETQ. For the CDR3, the DNA is TGCGCCAGCAGCGCGGACACAGATACGCAGTATTTT. It codes for CASSADTDTQYF.

CDR3 protein: CASSLVGNQPQHF. The CDR3 DNA is TGTGCCAGCAGCTTAGTCGGGAATCAGCCCCAGCATTTT. This chain links TRBV7-2 with TRBJ1-5; D uncertain. The CDR3 totals 13 residues. Deletions cut 1 base from V and 4 bases from J, with 5 bases between. Germline assignment: CDR1 SGHTA and CDR2 FQGNSA.

The chain uses TRBV24-1 and TRBJ1-5, with 9 bases aligning to TRBD1. The V gene end was trimmed by 5 bases and the J gene end by 6 bases; junction bases not matched to a gene: 10. The CDR3 runs to 16 residues. CDR1 is KGHDR and CDR2 is SFDVKD in the germline V gene. The chain's CDR3 is CATSARGQGTLQPQHF. CDR3 bases: TGTGCCACCAGTGCTAGAGGACAGGGGACTCTTCAGCCCCAGCATTTT.

The chain uses TRBV10-1 and TRBJ2-2; 10 bases map to TRBD1. CDR1 is WNHNN and CDR2 is SYGVQD in the germline V gene (reference sequence). The CDR3 contains 16 residues. V shed 4 bases and J 6 bases; nucleotides not matched to a gene: 8. As DNA, the CDR3 is TGCGCCAGCAGTGGACAGGGGGCTTTTGGTTCCGGGGAGCTGTTTTTT. This translates into CASSGQGAFGSGELFF.

The chain employs TRBV11-2 and TRBJ1-1; D is perhaps TRBD1 (6 bases). The V gene's germline CDR1 is SGHAT and CDR2 FQNNGV. Deletions cut 4 bases from V and 4 bases from J, with 13 bases between. This CDR3 contains 14 residues. In DNA, the CDR3 is TGTGCCAGCAGCTCGGGGGGGCTGGGCACTGAAGCTTTCTTT. This gives the protein CASSSGGLGTEAFF.

This rearrangement joins TRBV4-3 to TRBJ2-7, with D maybe TRBD2 (6 bases). V was trimmed by 4 bases and J by 2 bases, leaving 18 bases between them. Germline CDR1 is LGHNA and CDR2 is YSLEER. This CDR3 is 16 amino acids long. The CDR3 region is CASSPGTEREAYEQYF. The CDR3 DNA reads as TGCGCCAGCAGCCCTGGAACGGAGAGGGAGGCCTACGAGCAGTACTTC.

The chain recombines TRBV7-9 with TRBJ1-1, with D possibly matching TRBD1 (5 bases). The CDR3 length is 13 residues. CDR1 and CDR2 (germline): SEHNR, FQNEAQ (reference sequence). Trimming left V 0 bases short and J 10 bases short, with 12 bases between. CDR3 in DNA: TGTGCCAGCAGCTTAGCGGGGTCCGGGGGAGCTTTCTTT. Translated, it gives CASSLAGSGGAFF.

The chain has TRBV10-2 and TRBJ1-2; D might be TRBD1 (6 bases). This CDR3 contains 15 residues. Germline values: CDR1 WSHSY, CDR2 SAAADI. The V end was cut by 6 bases, the J end by 3 bases, with 17 bases between. In DNA form, the CDR3 reads TGCGCCAGCAGCAAAACTACAGGGATTGACTATGGCTACACCTTC. Protein product: CASSKTTGIDYGYTF.

This clone was picked up one time. The J gene is TRBJ2-3, the V gene TRBV3-1 (or the pseudogene TRBV3-2); 7 positions match TRBD2. Trimming took 0 bases from V and 3 from J; bases not matched to a gene: 6. The CDR3 spans 16 residues. CDR1 is LGHDT, CDR2 YNNKEL, per germline (reference sequence). The CDR3 DNA sequence: TGTGCCAGCAGCCAAGACTGGGGGGGGTTTACAGATACGCAGTATTTT. It codes for CASSQDWGGFTDTQYF.

This chain uses TRBV6-5 with TRBJ2-7; no clear D gene. Trimming cost V 5 bases and J 1 base, with 12 bases left between them. Germline-derived CDR1 and CDR2 are MNHEY and SVGAGI. The CDR3 loop spans 14 amino acids. The CDR3 DNA reads TGTGCCAGCAGTACCCCGGGTAGGTCCTACGAGCAGTACTTC. As protein: CASSTPGRSYEQYF.

The chain combines TRBV5-8 with TRBJ1-5, with 7 bases aligning to TRBD1. The V segment lost 6 bases and the J segment 10 bases; nucleotides outside the gene matches: 13. Germline V gives CDR1 SGHTS, CDR2 YDEGEE. This CDR3 has 14 amino acids. The DNA for the CDR3 is TGTGCCAGCAACCGGGACAGCCCCCAAGGACCCCAGCATTTT. Encoded protein: CASNRDSPQGPQHF.

The rearrangement uses TRBV28 and TRBJ2-1, with D possibly being TRBD1 (8 bases). The CDR3 is 15 residues long. Germline-derived CDR1 and CDR2 are MDHEN and SYDVKM. Trimming removed 3 bases from V and 4 bases from J, with 13 bases in between. Here the CDR3 reads CASSFDRGGYNEQFF. CDR3 nucleotide sequence: TGTGCCAGCAGTTTCGACAGGGGAGGGTACAATGAGCAGTTCTTC.

This clone was seen more than once but under ten times. The chain uses TRBV7-6 and TRBJ2-6; D remains unclear. This CDR3 region has 16 residues. The V gene lost 5 bases and the J gene lost 0 bases, with 11 bases spanning the gap. Germline-derived CDR1 and CDR2 are SGHVS and FNYEAQ. Written as DNA, the CDR3 is TGTGCCAGCAGCGCCCCCTTGAGCTCTGGGGCCAACGTCCTGACTTTC. Residues: CASSAPLSSGANVLTF. Using reference TRBV7-6 and TRBJ2-6 for the parts outside the CDR3, the full variable domain is GAGVSQSPRYKVTKRGQDVALRCDPISGHVSLYWYRQALGQGPEFLTYFNYEAQQDKSGLPNDRFSAERPEGSISTLTIQRTEQRDSAMYRCASSAPLSSGANVLTFGAGSRLTVL.

The rearrangement uses TRBV7-9 and TRBJ1-4; tentative D call: TRBD1 (6 bases). Germline-derived CDR1 and CDR2 are SEHNR and FQNEAQ (reference sequence). V was pared by 3 bases and J by 4 bases, with 9 bases between. The length of the CDR3 is 14 residues. The CDR3 region has the DNA TGTGCCAGCAGCTTGGACAGCCTTAATGAAAAACTGTTTTTT. This sequence encodes CASSLDSLNEKLFF.

V and J are TRBV24-1 and TRBJ2-3; 10 nucleotides match TRBD1. With V trimmed by 9 bases and J by 4 bases, 6 bases remained unmatched. Germline V lookup: CDR1 KGHDR, CDR2 SFDVKD. The CDR3 totals 14 residues. The CDR3 DNA sequence: TGTGCCACCCGACAGGGGGCCCGGCCAGATACGCAGTATTTT. Amino acid sequence: CATRQGARPDTQYF.

The rearrangement joins TRBV7-8 to TRBJ2-5; weak D call: TRBD1 (5 bases). Trimming took 4 bases from V and 2 from J, leaving 14 bases between them. Germline loops: CDR1 SGHVS, CDR2 FQNEAQ. CDR3 length equals 15 residues. The CDR3 spells CASSSTGAAQETQYF. The CDR3 DNA reads TGTGCCAGCAGCTCAACTGGGGCAGCGCAAGAGACCCAGTACTTC.

The V call is TRBV5-6, the J call TRBJ2-2; D perhaps matches TRBD1 (6 bases). Trimming left V 3 bases short and J 3 bases short, with 15 bases between. Per the germline V gene, CDR1 is SGHDT and CDR2 is YYEEEE. The CDR3 consists of 16 residues. The CDR3 region has the DNA TGTGCCAGCAGCTCCCTGGGGGCAAAACACACCGGGGAGCTGTTTTTT. It encodes CASSSLGAKHTGELFF.

The chain recombines TRBV5-1 with TRBJ2-7, with TRBD2 as a possible D gene (6 bases). CDR3 length: 13 amino acids. Germline V gives CDR1 SGHRS, CDR2 YFSETQ. Trimming cost V 2 bases and J 7 bases, with 13 bases left between them. The CDR3 reads CASSFPGAEEQYF. DNA for the CDR3: TGCGCCAGCAGCTTTCCGGGAGCGGAGGAGCAGTACTTC.

The genes are TRBV28 and TRBJ1-6; possibly TRBD1 for D (6 bases). CDR3 length: 13 amino acids. V lost 10 bases, J lost 10 bases, and 17 bases lay in between. CDR1 and CDR2 from the germline V gene are MDHEN and SYDVKM. The chain's CDR3 is CATTAGVWSPLHF. The CDR3 DNA is TGTGCCACCACGGCAGGGGTTTGGTCACCCCTCCACTTT.

The gene calls are TRBV28 and TRBJ1-1; 7 positions agree with TRBD1. This CDR3 is built from 13 residues. The junction had 7 bases not matched to a gene; V was cut back by 5 bases and J by 7 bases. Germline CDR1 is MDHEN and CDR2 is SYDVKM. The CDR3 loop reads CASSHRGTIEAFF. The CDR3 DNA is TGTGCCAGCAGTCACAGGGGTACCATTGAAGCTTTCTTT.

The chain employs TRBV5-6 and TRBJ2-7, with TRBD1 matching over 8 bases. J gave up 6 bases and V 4 bases, and 9 bases lay outside the gene matches. The CDR3 spans 14 residues. Germline V CDR1 and CDR2: SGHDT, YYEEEE. This CDR3 reads CASSAGTGTGEQYF. The CDR3 DNA reads TGTGCCAGCAGCGCGGGGACAGGTACCGGCGAGCAGTACTTC.

The chain uses TRBV7-9 and TRBJ1-1; 7 bases are a match to TRBD1. The ends lost 5 bases at V and 4 bases at J; junction bases unmatched: 7. Germline values: CDR1 SEHNR, CDR2 FQNEAQ (reference sequence). This CDR3 comprises 14 residues. The chain's CDR3 is CASSPQGLATEAFF. CDR3 sequence (DNA): TGTGCCAGCAGCCCACAGGGGCTTGCCACTGAAGCTTTCTTT.

The chain is built from TRBV5-1 and TRBJ2-3, with D possibly being TRBD2 (6 bases). CDR3 length: 16 amino acids. From germline, CDR1 is SGHRS and CDR2 YFSETQ. Deletions cut 4 bases from V and 1 base from J, with 16 bases between. As DNA, the CDR3 is TGCGCCAGCAGCCCGGGACTTGAAGAACGCACAGATACGCAGTATTTT. Amino acids: CASSPGLEERTDTQYF.

This chain connects TRBV9 to TRBJ2-1; D remains ambiguous. CDR3 length: 14 residues. Trimming stripped 3 bases from V and 0 bases from J, with 7 bases between. Per germline, CDR1 SGDLS and CDR2 YYNGEE. CDR3 amino acids: CASSDLSSYNEQFF. The CDR3 nucleotides read TGTGCCAGCAGCGACCTGAGCTCCTACAATGAGCAGTTCTTC.

The chain has TRBV7-2 and TRBJ1-1, with D perhaps TRBD1 (6 bases). This CDR3 has 15 residues. Germline V gene data show CDR1 as SGHTA and CDR2 as FQGNSA. V was clipped by 5 bases and J by 1 base, with 14 bases between them. The DNA for the CDR3 is TGTGCCAGCAGCCGCCGGGACAAACCGAACACTGAAGCTTTCTTT. This codes for CASSRRDKPNTEAFF.

This chain connects TRBV7-2 to TRBJ1-1; 7 positions match TRBD1. Trimming removed 3 bases from V and 4 bases from J; junction bases left unmatched: 8. The CDR3 consists of 15 residues. CDR1 is SGHTA, CDR2 FQGNSA, per germline. In nucleotides, the CDR3 is TGTGCCAGCAGCTTCGACCCGGGACAGTCCACTGAAGCTTTCTTT. Amino acids: CASSFDPGQSTEAFF.